This T cell receptor beta chain was sequenced in a study of T cell repertoires in cytomegalovirus infection. Whole-study context: Public TCR beta signature analysis indicated the presence of both CMV infection and matching HLA type.

TCRdb reprocessed the reads with MiXCR, giving one entry per CDR3 protein. Of 90,000 to 120,000 distinct CDR3 sequences listed, roughly a quarter are singletons. The V gene lost 5 bases and the J gene lost 2 bases, with 16 bases spanning the gap. The CDR3 has 14 amino acids. Looked up from germline, CDR1 is DFQATT and CDR2 is SNEGSKA (reference sequence). Whole-study results and caveats: HLA-C-restricted CMV-specific TCR beta clonotypes prevailed in the ex vivo response. Pooled public TCR beta family frequency picked out CMV carriers with the relevant HLA.

About this clonotype itself: The target antigen is unknown.

This clonotype originated in a human donor in good health (CMV status not recorded). Some clones in this sample may be carry-over from other donors' samples. The specimen was CD8+ T cells from PBMCs. The chain is built from TRBV20-1 and TRBJ2-7; D possibly uses TRBD1 or TRBD2 (5 bases each). CDR3 in amino acids: CSASGIGTAYEQYF. Written as DNA, the CDR3 is TGCAGTGCTTCCGGAATCGGGACGGCCTACGAGCAGTACTTC.